This TCR beta chain was recovered during a study of cytomegalovirus exposure and HLA in healthy donors. On this clone: The antigen remains unidentified.

The CDR3 runs to 13 residues. Trimming stripped 5 bases from V and 4 bases from J, with 12 bases between. Per germline, CDR1 SGHTS and CDR2 YDEGEE. The data were produced by immunoSEQ multiplex PCR, yet TCRdb's version contains in-frame clones alone and is incomplete. Of 150,000 to 200,000 clones listed, around 85% are singletons. Findings of the study overall: The authors listed 164 TCR beta chains as cytomegalovirus-associated.

What was sequenced was PBMCs. The receptor was derived from a woman younger than 45 in good health and CMV-seronegative. The chain employs TRBV5-8 and TRBJ1-1; D remains ambiguous. CDR3 sequence (DNA): TGTGCCAGCAGTGGGAGATGGGGCACTGAAGCTTTCTTT. As protein: CASSGRWGTEAFF.